This T cell receptor beta chain was obtained from a study of blood T cell repertoires in COVID-19. Libraries were prepared by immunoSEQ multiplex PCR; TCRdb keeps only in-frame clonotypes and omits some of them. The sample lists approximately 140,000 clones, about 91% occurring once. The CDR3 contains 12 residues. Trimming cost V 6 bases and J 5 bases, with 10 bases left between them. J is TRBJ2-5 and V is TRBV12-3 or TRBV12-4; no clear D. The clonotype originates from a human donor in a cohort sampled during active COVID-19. Source material: peripheral blood. The CDR3: CASSAYSETQYF. DNA of the CDR3: TGTGCCAGCAGCGCCTATTCGGAGACCCAGTACTTC.